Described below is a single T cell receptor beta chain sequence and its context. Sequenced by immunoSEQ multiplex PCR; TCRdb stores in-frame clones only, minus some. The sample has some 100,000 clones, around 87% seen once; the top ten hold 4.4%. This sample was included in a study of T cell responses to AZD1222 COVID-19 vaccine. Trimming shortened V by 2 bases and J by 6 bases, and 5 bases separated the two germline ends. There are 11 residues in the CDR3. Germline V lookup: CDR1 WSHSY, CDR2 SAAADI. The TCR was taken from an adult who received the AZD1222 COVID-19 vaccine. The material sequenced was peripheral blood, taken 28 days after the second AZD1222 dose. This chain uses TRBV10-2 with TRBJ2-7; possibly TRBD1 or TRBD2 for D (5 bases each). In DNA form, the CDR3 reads TGCGCCAGCAGTGAGGGGGGCGAGCAGTACTTC. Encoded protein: CASSEGGEQYF.